Below, 16 T cell receptor beta chains from the same sample are listed, as sequenced in a study of cytomegalovirus exposure and HLA in healthy donors. Use of 60 Vbeta and 13 Jbeta primers characterized the PCR. Measured with immunoSEQ multiplex PCR; TCRdb has only the in-frame clones, and not every one. The data hold roughly 180,000 clones, with roughly 74% observed a single time. The source material was PBMCs. Receptor source: a middle-aged woman in good health and CMV-seropositive.

The sample holds one count of this clone. The chain joins TRBV7-8 to TRBJ2-7; the match to TRBD1 covers 8 bases. Unmatched junction bases numbered 6, after V lost 5 bases and J lost 6 bases. Germline V lookup: CDR1 SGHVS, CDR2 FQNEAQ. The CDR3 has 13 amino acids. The CDR3 DNA reads as TGTGCCAGCAGCGTGGGACAGGTGGCCGAGCAGTACTTC. This gives the protein CASSVGQVAEQYF.

In this sample, this clone turned up once. This chain joins TRBV5-1 and TRBJ2-3, with D unresolved. Germline V gene lookup returns CDR1 SGHRS and CDR2 YFSETQ. V was clipped by 4 bases and J by 0 bases, with 12 bases between them. The CDR3 totals 15 residues. DNA for the CDR3: TGCGCCAGCAGCCTAAATACTCCTAGCACAGATACGCAGTATTTT. Amino acid sequence: CASSLNTPSTDTQYF.

The chain uses TRBV11-2 and TRBJ2-7; 7 positions match TRBD1. The length of the CDR3 is 14 residues. CDR1 and CDR2 from the germline V gene are SGHAT and FQNNGV. With V trimmed by 5 bases and J by 4 bases, 8 bases remained unmatched. The CDR3 sequence is CASSLDRAVYEQYF. CDR3 in DNA: TGTGCCAGCAGCCTCGACAGGGCCGTTTACGAGCAGTACTTC.

The sample holds a few counts of this clone. The chain joins TRBV18 to TRBJ1-1; no clear D gene. Trimming cost V 3 bases and J 5 bases, with 10 bases left between them. Germline CDR1 is KGHSH and CDR2 is LQKENI. The length of the CDR3 is 13 residues. CDR3 region: CASSPLEWTEAFF. The CDR3 DNA reads TGTGCCAGCTCACCGTTAGAGTGGACTGAAGCTTTCTTT. Full variable domain (remainder filled in from reference TRBV18 and TRBJ1-1): NAGVMQNPRHLVRRRGQEARLRCSPMKGHSHVYWYRQLPEEGLKFMVYLQKENIIDESGMPKERFSAEFPKEGPSILRIQQVVRGDSAAYFCASSPLEWTEAFFGQGTRLTVV.

This chain uses TRBV18 with TRBJ2-1; a possible D gene is TRBD2 (6 bases). CDR1 and CDR2 (germline): KGHSH, LQKENI. Deletions cut 3 bases from V and 9 bases from J, with 15 bases between. The length of the CDR3 is 14 residues. The CDR3 here is CASSPGGGLAEQFF. DNA of the CDR3: TGTGCCAGCTCACCGGGGGGAGGTTTGGCTGAGCAGTTCTTC.

The chain links TRBV6-5 to TRBJ1-5; D remains ambiguous. The V end was cut by 6 bases, the J end by 7 bases, with 13 bases between. The germline CDR1 and CDR2 sequences are MNHEY and SVGAGI. The CDR3 is 13 residues long. The CDR3 DNA follows: TGTGCCAGCAGCAACGGGGTGCGCCAGCCCCAGCATTTT. This translates into CASSNGVRQPQHF.

This clone was counted a single time. V and J are TRBV28 and TRBJ1-4; tentatively, D is TRBD1 (5 bases). V lost 3 bases, J lost 8 bases, and 13 bases lay in between. The CDR3 has 14 amino acids. Germline V gene data show CDR1 as MDHEN and CDR2 as SYDVKM. The CDR3 protein is CASSFGGRQEKLFF. CDR3 nucleotides: TGTGCCAGCAGTTTCGGGGGAAGACAAGAAAAACTGTTTTTT. The full variable domain, completed using reference TRBV28 and TRBJ1-4, is DVKVTQSSRYLVKRTGEKVFLECVQDMDHENMFWYRQDPGLGLRLIYFSYDVKMKEKGDIPEGYSVSREKKERFSLILESASTNQTSMYLCASSFGGRQEKLFFGSGTQLSVL.

The V gene is TRBV5-8, the J gene TRBJ2-2; 7 bases align to TRBD1. Germline V CDR1 and CDR2: SGHTS, YDEGEE. The CDR3 has 15 residues. V dropped 0 bases and J dropped 5; count of bases not matched to a gene: 4. CDR3 coding DNA: TGTGCCAGCAGCTTGGGACAGGGAGAAACCGGGGAGCTGTTTTTT. Amino acids: CASSLGQGETGELFF.

V is TRBV30 and J is TRBJ2-1, with TRBD2 matching 14 bases. The V gene end was trimmed by 3 bases and the J gene end by 9 bases; junction bases not matched to a gene: 7. CDR1 GTSNPN and CDR2 SVGIG come from the germline V gene (reference sequence). CDR3 length equals 15 residues. CDR3 region: CAWSAGLAGESEQFF. The CDR3 nucleotides read TGTGCCTGGAGCGCGGGACTAGCGGGAGAGAGTGAGCAGTTCTTC.

The chain is built from TRBV15 and TRBJ2-7; D possibly corresponds to TRBD2 (6 bases). The CDR3 consists of 15 residues. V gave up 0 bases and J gave up 1 base, with 10 bases separating them. CDR1 and CDR2 (germline): LNHNV, YYDKDF (reference sequence). CDR3 amino acids: CATSRDRRASYEQYF. In nucleotides, the CDR3 is TGTGCCACCAGCAGAGATAGGAGGGCATCCTACGAGCAGTACTTC.

The chain uses TRBV5-5 and TRBJ2-5; D is undetermined. The DNA end is more similar to TRBJ2-7, so the J call may be wrong. The germline CDR1 and CDR2 sequences are SGHKS and YYEKEE (reference sequence). The CDR3 length is 13 residues. CDR3 in DNA: TGTGCCAGCAGCTTGCGGAGCACCTACGAGCAGTACTTC. Its translation is CASSLRSTYEQYF.

This clone has more than one count but fewer than ten. The chain joins TRBV28 to TRBJ1-1, with a tentative D call TRBD1 (6 bases). Per the germline V gene, CDR1 is MDHEN and CDR2 is SYDVKM. V lost 5 bases and J 2 bases, leaving 18 bases between the germline ends. The CDR3 is 16 amino acids. In DNA, the CDR3 is TGTGCCAGCAGTCTAACCCAGGGGAAGATTAACACTGAAGCTTTCTTT. Protein product: CASSLTQGKINTEAFF.

The chain employs TRBV9 and TRBJ2-1; 11 bases line up with TRBD2. The CDR3 runs 16 residues. Germline V CDR1 and CDR2: SGDLS, YYNGEE. Trimming cost V 1 base and J 8 bases; bases outside gene matches: 8. CDR3 nucleotide sequence: TGTGCCAGCAGCGTAACTAGCGGGAGCTTACGCGATGAGCAGTTCTTC. Its protein is CASSVTSGSLRDEQFF.

This clone was observed a few times. The chain has TRBV2 and TRBJ2-7; 7 nucleotides match TRBD2. Germline lookup yields CDR1 SNHLY and CDR2 FYNNEI. This CDR3 has 17 amino acids. Unmatched junction bases numbered 18, after V lost 6 bases and J lost 4 bases. The CDR3 DNA reads as TGTGCCAGCAGCGCCCCCAATAATCTAGCGGCCCCTTACGAGCAGTACTTC. Translated, it gives CASSAPNNLAAPYEQYF.

As DNA, the CDR3 is TGTGCCAGCAGCCCCCGGACACTCGGAAACACCATATATTTT. Protein product: CASSPRTLGNTIYF. The chain combines TRBV14 with TRBJ1-3; the D gene is possibly TRBD1 (5 bases). Germline V gives CDR1 SGHDN, CDR2 FVKESK. The CDR3 has 14 residues. Trimming removed 4 bases at V and 4 bases at J, with 11 bases between.

The gene calls are TRBV7-3 and TRBJ2-5; D gene uncertain. Trimming removed 0 bases from V and 3 bases from J, with 5 bases in between. The CDR3 runs 13 residues. From germline, CDR1 is SGHTA and CDR2 FQGTGA. CDR3 bases: TGTGCCAGCAGCTTAACCCCTGAAGAGACCCAGTACTTC. It yields the protein CASSLTPEETQYF.